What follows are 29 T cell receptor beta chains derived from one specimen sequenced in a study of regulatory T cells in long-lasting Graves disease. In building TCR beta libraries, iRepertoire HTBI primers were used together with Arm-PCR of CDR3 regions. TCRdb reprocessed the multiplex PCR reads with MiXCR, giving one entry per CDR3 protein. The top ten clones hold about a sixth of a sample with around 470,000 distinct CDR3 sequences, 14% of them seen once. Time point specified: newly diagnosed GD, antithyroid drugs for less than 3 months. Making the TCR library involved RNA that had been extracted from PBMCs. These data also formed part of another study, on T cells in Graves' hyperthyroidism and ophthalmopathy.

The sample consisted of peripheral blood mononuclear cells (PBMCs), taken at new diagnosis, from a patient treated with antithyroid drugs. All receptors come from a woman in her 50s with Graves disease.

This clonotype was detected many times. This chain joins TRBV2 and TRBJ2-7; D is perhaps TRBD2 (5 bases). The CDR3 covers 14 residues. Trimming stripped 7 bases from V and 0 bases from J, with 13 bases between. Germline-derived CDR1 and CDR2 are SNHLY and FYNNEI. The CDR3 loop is CASIGETPSYEQYF. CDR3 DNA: TGTGCCAGCATCGGGGAAACCCCCTCCTACGAGCAGTACTTC. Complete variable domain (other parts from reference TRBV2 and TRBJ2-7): EPEVTQTPSHQVTQMGQEVILRCVPISNHLYFYWYRQILGQKVEFLVSFYNNEISEKSEIFDDQFSVERPDGSNFTLKIRSTKLEDSAMYFCASIGETPSYEQYFGPGTRLTVT.

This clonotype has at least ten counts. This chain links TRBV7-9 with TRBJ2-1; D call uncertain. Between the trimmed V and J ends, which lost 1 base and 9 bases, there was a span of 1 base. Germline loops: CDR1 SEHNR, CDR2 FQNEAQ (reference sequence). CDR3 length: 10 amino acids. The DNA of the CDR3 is TGTGCCAGCAGCTTAGTTGAGCAGTTCTTC. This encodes CASSLVEQFF.

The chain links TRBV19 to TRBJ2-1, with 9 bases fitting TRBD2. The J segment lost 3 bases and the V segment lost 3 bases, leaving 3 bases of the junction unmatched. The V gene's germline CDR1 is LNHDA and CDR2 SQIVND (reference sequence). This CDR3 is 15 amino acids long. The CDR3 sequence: CASSIAGGYYNEQFF. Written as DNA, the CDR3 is TGTGCCAGTAGTATTGCGGGAGGGTACTACAATGAGCAGTTCTTC.

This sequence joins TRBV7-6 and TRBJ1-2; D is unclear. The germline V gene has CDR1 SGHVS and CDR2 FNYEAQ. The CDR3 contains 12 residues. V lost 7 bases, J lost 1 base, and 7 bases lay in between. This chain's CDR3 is CASTSLNYGYTF. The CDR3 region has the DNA TGTGCCAGCACTAGTCTTAACTATGGCTACACCTTC. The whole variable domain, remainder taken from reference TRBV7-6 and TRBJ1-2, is GAGVSQSPRYKVTKRGQDVALRCDPISGHVSLYWYRQALGQGPEFLTYFNYEAQQDKSGLPNDRFSAERPEGSISTLTIQRTEQRDSAMYRCASTSLNYGYTFGSGTRLTVV.

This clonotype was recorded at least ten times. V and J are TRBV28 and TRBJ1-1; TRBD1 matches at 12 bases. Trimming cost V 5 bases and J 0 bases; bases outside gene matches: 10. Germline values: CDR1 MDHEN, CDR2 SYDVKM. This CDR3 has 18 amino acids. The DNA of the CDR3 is TGTGCCAGCAGTCTTTTAACCGGGACAGGGGGCCTGAACACTGAAGCTTTCTTT. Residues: CASSLLTGTGGLNTEAFF.

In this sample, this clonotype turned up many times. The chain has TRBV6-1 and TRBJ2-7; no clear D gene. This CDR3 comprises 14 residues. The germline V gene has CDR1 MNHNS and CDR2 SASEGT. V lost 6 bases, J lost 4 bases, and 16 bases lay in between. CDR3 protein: CASSPRPDWYEQYF. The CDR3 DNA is TGTGCCAGCAGCCCCCGACCTGACTGGTACGAGCAGTACTTC.

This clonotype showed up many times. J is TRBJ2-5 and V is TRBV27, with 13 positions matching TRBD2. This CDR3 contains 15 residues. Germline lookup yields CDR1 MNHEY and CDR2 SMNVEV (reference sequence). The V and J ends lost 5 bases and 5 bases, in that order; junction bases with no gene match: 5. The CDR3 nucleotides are TGTGCCAGCAGTGCGGGACTAGCGGGAATGGAGACCCAGTACTTC. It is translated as CASSAGLAGMETQYF.

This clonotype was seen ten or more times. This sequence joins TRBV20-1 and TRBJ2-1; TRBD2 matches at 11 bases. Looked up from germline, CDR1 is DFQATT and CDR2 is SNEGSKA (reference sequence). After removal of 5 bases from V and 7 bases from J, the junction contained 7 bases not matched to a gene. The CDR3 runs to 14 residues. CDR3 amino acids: CSALLAGESNEQFF. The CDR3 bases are TGCAGTGCTTTACTAGCGGGGGAGAGTAATGAGCAGTTCTTC.

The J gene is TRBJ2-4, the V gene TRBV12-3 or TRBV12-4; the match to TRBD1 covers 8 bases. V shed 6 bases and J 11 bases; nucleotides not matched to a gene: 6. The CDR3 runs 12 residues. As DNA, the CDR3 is TGTGCCAGCAGGATCGGACAGGGACTTCAGTACTTC. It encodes CASRIGQGLQYF.

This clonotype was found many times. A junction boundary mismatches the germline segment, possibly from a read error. The CDR3 spells CASSQDGGGGNQPQHF. The CDR3 DNA is TGCGCCAGCAGCCAAGATGGGGGGGGCGGCAATCAGCCCCAGCATTTT. The chain carries TRBV3-1 and TRBJ1-5, with D maybe TRBD1 (6 bases). CDR1 LGHDT and CDR2 YNNKEL come from the germline V gene (reference sequence). This CDR3 spans 16 amino acids.

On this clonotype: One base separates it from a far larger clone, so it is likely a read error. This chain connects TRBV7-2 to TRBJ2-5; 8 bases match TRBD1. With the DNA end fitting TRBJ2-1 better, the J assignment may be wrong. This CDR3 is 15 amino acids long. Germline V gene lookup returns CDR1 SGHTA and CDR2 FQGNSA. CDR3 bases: TGTGCCAGCAGCCAAGACAGGGGCGGATACAATGAGCAGTTCTTC. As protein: CASSQDRGGYNEQFF.

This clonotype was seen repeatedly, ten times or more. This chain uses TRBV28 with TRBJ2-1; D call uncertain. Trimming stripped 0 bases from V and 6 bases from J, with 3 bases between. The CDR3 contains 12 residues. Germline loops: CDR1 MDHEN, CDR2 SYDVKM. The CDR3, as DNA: TGTGCCAGCAGTTTATGGCCCAATGAGCAGTTCTTC. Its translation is CASSLWPNEQFF.

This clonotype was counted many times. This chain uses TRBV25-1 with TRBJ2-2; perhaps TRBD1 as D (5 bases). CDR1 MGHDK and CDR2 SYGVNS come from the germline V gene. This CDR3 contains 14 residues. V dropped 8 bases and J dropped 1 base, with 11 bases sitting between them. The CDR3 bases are TGTGCCAGCTCCGATGGACAGAACACCGGGGAGCTGTTTTTT. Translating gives CASSDGQNTGELFF.

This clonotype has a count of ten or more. The CDR3 protein is CASSLFETSGSTDTQYF. The CDR3 DNA is TGTGCCAGCAGCTTATTTGAGACTAGCGGGAGTACAGATACGCAGTATTTT. This chain uses TRBV7-2 with TRBJ2-3; 12 nucleotides agree with TRBD2. From germline, CDR1 is SGHTA and CDR2 FQGNSA. V lost 2 bases and J lost 3; bases outside the gene matches: 6. The CDR3 runs to 17 residues.

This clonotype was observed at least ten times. The CDR3 bases are TGCAGTGCATCTAGCGGGGATACAGATACGCAGTATTTT. Translated, it gives CSASSGDTDTQYF. The chain couples TRBV20-1 to TRBJ2-3, with 9 bases aligning to TRBD2. Trimming took 6 bases from V and 3 from J; bases not matched to a gene: 4. The CDR3 loop spans 13 amino acids. Germline lookup yields CDR1 DFQATT and CDR2 SNEGSKA (reference sequence).

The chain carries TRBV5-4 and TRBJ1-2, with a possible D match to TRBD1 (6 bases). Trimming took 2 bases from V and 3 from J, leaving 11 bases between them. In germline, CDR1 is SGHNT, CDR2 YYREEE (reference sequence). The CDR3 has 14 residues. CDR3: CASSLQGIYYGYTF. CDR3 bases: TGTGCCAGCAGCTTACAGGGCATATACTATGGCTACACCTTC.

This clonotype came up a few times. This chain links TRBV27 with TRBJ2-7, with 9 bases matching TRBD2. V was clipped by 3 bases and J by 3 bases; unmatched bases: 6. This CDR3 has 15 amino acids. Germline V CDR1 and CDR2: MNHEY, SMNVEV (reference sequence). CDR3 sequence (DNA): TGTGCCAGCAGTTTCTCTAGCGGGATTGACTACGAGCAGTACTTC. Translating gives CASSFSSGIDYEQYF.

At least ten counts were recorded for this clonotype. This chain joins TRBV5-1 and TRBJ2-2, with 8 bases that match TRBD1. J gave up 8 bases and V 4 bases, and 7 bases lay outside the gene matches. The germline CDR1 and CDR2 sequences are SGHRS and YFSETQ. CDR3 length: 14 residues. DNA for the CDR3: TGCGCCAGCAGCCCTGGACAGGGATCGGGGGAGCTGTTTTTT. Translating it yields CASSPGQGSGELFF.

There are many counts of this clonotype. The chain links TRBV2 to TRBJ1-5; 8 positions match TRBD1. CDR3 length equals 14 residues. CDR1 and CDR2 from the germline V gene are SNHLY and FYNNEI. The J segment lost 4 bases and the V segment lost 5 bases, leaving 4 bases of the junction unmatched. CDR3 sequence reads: CASSSTGANQPQHF. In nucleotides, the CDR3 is TGTGCCAGCAGTTCGACAGGGGCAAATCAGCCCCAGCATTTT.

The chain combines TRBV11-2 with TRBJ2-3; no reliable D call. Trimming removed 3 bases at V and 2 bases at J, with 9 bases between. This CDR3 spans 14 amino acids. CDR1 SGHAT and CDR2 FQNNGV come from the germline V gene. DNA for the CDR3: TGTGCCAGCAGCTTGTGGGCCCTCACAGATACGCAGTATTTT. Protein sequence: CASSLWALTDTQYF.

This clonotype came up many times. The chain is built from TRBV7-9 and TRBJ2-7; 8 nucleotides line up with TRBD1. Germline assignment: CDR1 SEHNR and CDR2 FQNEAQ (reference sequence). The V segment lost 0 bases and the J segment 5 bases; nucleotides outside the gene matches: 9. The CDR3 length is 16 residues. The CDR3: CASSLAGTGRRNEQYF. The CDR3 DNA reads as TGTGCCAGCAGCTTAGCCGGGACAGGAAGGAGGAACGAGCAGTACTTC.

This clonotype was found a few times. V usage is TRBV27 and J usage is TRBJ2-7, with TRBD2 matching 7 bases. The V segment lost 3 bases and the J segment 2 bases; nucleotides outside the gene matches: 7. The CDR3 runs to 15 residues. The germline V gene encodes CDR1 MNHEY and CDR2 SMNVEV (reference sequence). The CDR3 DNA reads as TGTGCCAGCAGTTTCCGGCTAGCGGCTCCCTACGAGCAGTACTTC. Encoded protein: CASSFRLAAPYEQYF.

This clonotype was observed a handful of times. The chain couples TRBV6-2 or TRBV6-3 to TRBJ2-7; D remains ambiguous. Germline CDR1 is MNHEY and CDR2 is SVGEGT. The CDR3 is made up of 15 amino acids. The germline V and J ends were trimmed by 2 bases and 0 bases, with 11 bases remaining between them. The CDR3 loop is CASSYGPLGSYEQYF. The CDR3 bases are TGTGCCAGCAGTTACGGTCCCCTGGGCTCCTACGAGCAGTACTTC.

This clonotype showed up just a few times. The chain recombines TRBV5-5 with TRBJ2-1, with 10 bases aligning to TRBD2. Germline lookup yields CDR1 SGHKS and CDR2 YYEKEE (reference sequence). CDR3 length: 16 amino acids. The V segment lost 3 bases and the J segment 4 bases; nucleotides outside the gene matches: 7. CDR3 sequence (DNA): TGTGCCAGCAGCTCTCCCGGGACTAGCGCGTACAATGAGCAGTTCTTC. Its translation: CASSSPGTSAYNEQFF.

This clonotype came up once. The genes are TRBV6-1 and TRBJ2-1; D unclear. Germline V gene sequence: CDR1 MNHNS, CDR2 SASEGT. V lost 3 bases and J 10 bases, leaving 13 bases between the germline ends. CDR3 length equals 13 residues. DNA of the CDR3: TGTGCCAGCAGTGACGGGCAGGACGGGGAGCAGTTCTTC. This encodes CASSDGQDGEQFF.

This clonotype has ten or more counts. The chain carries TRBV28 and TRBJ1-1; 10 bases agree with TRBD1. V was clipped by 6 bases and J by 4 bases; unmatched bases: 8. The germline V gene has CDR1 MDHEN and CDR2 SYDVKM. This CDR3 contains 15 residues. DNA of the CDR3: TGTGCCAGCAGGGACGGACAGGGGGGTGGCACTGAAGCTTTCTTT. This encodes CASRDGQGGGTEAFF.

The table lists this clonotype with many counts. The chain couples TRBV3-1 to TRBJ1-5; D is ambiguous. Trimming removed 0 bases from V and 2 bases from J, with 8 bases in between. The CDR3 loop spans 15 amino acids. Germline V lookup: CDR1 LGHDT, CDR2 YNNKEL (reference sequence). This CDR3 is CASSQDGMGNQPQHF. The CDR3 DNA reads TGTGCCAGCAGCCAAGATGGAATGGGCAATCAGCCCCAGCATTTT.

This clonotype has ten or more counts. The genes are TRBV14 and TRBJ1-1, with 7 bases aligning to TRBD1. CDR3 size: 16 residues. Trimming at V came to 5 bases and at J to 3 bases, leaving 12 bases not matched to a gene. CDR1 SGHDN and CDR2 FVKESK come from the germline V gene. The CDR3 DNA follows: TGTGCCAGCAGCGCCCGGGACAGTTACTTACACACTGAAGCTTTCTTT. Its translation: CASSARDSYLHTEAFF. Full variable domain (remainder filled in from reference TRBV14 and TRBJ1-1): EAGVTQFPSHSVIEKGQTVTLRCDPISGHDNLYWYRRVMGKEIKFLLHFVKESKQDESGMPNNRFLAERTGGTYSTLKVQPAELEDSGVYFCASSARDSYLHTEAFFGQGTRLTVV.

The DNA for the CDR3 is TGTGCCAGCAGCGTAGGACTAGCGGGAGGGTCCCACGAGCAGTACTTC. Amino acid sequence: CASSVGLAGGSHEQYF. The chain combines TRBV9 with TRBJ2-7, with 14 positions matching TRBD2. CDR1 SGDLS and CDR2 YYNGEE come from the germline V gene. V trimming: 0 bases; J trimming: 5 bases; junction bases outside the gene matches: 4. This CDR3 region has 16 residues.